This TCR beta chain emerged from a study of monozygotic twins with inflammatory bowel disease. Study conclusions and caveats: Distinguishing T cell subtypes was not possible.

About this clonotype: Its antigen is undetermined.

Looked up from germline, CDR1 is DFQATT and CDR2 is SNEGSKA (reference sequence). The CDR3 is 13 amino acids. Making each TCR library took roughly 3,200 ng of total RNA. Using the 5' RACE reads, TCRdb records one entry per CDR3 protein without DNA. This sample contains some 150,000 distinct CDR3 sequences. The rearrangement joins TRBV20-1 to TRBJ2-1; TCRdb's assignment of TRBD1 cannot be checked, as there is no DNA. Source material: blood. The clonotype originates from a human donor with ulcerative colitis or Crohn's disease, or a healthy co-twin of an affected twin (not recorded which). The CDR3 loop reads CSAPGQGAYEQFF.